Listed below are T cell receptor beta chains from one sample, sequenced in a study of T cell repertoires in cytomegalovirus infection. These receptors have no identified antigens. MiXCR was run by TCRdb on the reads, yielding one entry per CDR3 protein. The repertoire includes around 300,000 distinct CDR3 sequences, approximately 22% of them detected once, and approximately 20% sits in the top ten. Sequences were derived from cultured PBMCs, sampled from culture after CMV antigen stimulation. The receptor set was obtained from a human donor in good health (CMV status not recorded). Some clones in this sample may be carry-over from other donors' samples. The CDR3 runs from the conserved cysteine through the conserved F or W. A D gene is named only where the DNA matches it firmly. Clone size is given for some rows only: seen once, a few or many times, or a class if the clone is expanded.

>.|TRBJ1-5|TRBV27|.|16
TGTGCCAGCAGAAAAGAACAGGGAATTAGCAATCAGCCCCAGCATTTT
CASRKEQGISNQPQHF
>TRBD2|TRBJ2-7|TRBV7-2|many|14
TGTGCCAGCAGCGCTAGCGGAGGCTCCTACGAGCAGTACTTC
CASSASGGSYEQYF
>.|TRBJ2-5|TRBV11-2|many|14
TGTGCCAGCAGCTTAGGACAGCCCCAAGAGACCCAGTACTTC
CASSLGQPQETQYF
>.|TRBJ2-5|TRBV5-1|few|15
TGCGCCAGCAGCTTGGCGGGCAGTTCAAAAGAGACCCAGTACTTC
CASSLAGSSKETQYF
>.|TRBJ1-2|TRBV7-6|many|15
TGTGCCAGCAGCCCAATCGATAGGGGGTCAAAAGGCTACACCTTC
CASSPIDRGSKGYTF
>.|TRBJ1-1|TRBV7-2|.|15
TGTGCCAGCAGCGGATCATTCAGGGTGGGCACTGAAGCTTTCTTT
CASSGSFRVGTEAFF
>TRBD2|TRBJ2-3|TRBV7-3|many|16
TGTGCCAGCAGCCGAAGTGGGACTAGTCGTACAGATACGCAGTATTTT
CASSRSGTSRTDTQYF
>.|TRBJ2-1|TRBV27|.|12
TGTGCCAGCAGTTTCCCAGGCGGTGAGCAGTTCTTC
CASSFPGGEQFF
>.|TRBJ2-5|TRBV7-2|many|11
TGTGCCAGCGCCTTTTCTGAGACCCAGTACTTC
CASAFSETQYF
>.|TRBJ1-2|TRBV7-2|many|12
TGTGCCAGCAGCTTGCCCCCCGGGAGCTACACCTTC
CASSLPPGSYTF
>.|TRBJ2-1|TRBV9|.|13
TGTGCCAGCAGCGACCTTGACTACAATGAGCAGTTCTTC
CASSDLDYNEQFF
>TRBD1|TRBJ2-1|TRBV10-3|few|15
TGTGCCATCAGTGAGTCAGGACAGGCCCACAATGAGCAGTTCTTC
CAISESGQAHNEQFF
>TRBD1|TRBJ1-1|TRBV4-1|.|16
TGCGCCAGCAGCCAACGGACAGGGGGGATGAACACTGAAGCTTTCTTT
CASSQRTGGMNTEAFF
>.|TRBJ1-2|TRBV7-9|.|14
TGTGCCAGCAGCTTACAAGGCACCGGCCTCGACTACACCTTC
CASSLQGTGLDYTF
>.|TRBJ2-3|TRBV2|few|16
TGTGCCAGCACAGGATGGCGGCGGGGAAGCACAGATACGCAGTATTTT
CASTGWRRGSTDTQYF
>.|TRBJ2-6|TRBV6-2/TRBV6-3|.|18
TGTGCCAGCAGCCCGCTTGGGTTGCCCGGTCTCGGGGCCAACGTCCTGACTTTC
CASSPLGLPGLGANVLTF
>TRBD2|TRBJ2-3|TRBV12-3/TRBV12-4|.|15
TGTGCCAGCAGTCGGACTAGCGGGGGAAGAGATACGCAGTATTTT
CASSRTSGGRDTQYF
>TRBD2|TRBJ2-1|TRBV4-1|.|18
TGCGCCAGCAGCCAGTTCGTGATCACGGGGGGGGGCTACAATGAGCAGTTCTTC
CASSQFVITGGGYNEQFF
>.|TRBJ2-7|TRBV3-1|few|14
TGTGCCAGCAGCCCCTCGTGGGCCTCCTACGAGCAGTACTTC
CASSPSWASYEQYF
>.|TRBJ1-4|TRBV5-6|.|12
TGTGCCAGCAGCTTGGACAGTGAAAAACTGTTTTTT
CASSLDSEKLFF
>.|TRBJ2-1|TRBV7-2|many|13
TGTGCCAGCAGCCCTAGGAGGGACAATGAGCAGTTCTTC
CASSPRRDNEQFF
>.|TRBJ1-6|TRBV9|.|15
TGTGCCAGCAGCGTATCGGCAGGAGTGAGTTCACCCCTCCACTTT
CASSVSAGVSSPLHF